Listed here is a single T cell receptor beta chain. Its antigen is not yet known. No clone much larger than this one lies a single base away; base qualities are absent. Libraries were built with RT-PCR. Sequencer: Illumina HiSeq 2500. TCRdb handled the public reads itself, with Q25 trimming in fastp and clone calling in MiXCR, and kept productive beta chains. CDR3 protein sequences are deduplicated, and each keeps its most common genes and DNA. Across this sample there are just under 550,000 distinct CDR3 sequences, with roughly a quarter seen only once. The ten top clones hold 2.5% to 3% of the sample. The sample belongs to a study of response to subunit inactivated influenza vaccine (dated by TCRdb to 2017 to 2018). Study-level background: Deep quantitative profiling of the T cell receptor repertoire was used in the study to follow responses to a trivalent subunit inactivated influenza vaccine.

General study outcomes and caveats: The authors suggested that each seasonal influenza vaccination may recruit only a limited number of new T cells.

Inclusive of the bounding cysteine and phenylalanine, the CDR3 is 17 residues long. The retained sequence is limited to the CDR3, 51 bases, with the frame set at the first base. The germline V gene specifies SGHDN as CDR1 and FVKESK as CDR2. Ends trimmed: V by 1 base, J by 7 bases; bases unmatched to a gene: 13. This same sample was also taken into another study, of T cells expressing NK-cell markers. As that second paper reports: TCR beta cDNA libraries were prepared using 5'RACE template switching, which introduced a universal primer site and unique molecular identifiers. Three sorted T-cell subsets (CD3+CD56+NKG2C+, CD3+CD56+NKG2C- and CD3+CD56-NKG2C+) from under ten donors had their TCR beta-chain repertoires profiled. Among the eight sequenced donors, seven were HCMV-seropositive and one was HCMV-seronegative. To restrict sorting to alphabetaTCR-expressing T cells, an anti-gammadeltaTCR antibody was added in several experiments. In over 5 donors, the dominant CD3+CD56+NKG2C+ clonotypes were among the top 10 CD8+ clonotypes and accounted for roughly 1.0-8% of CD8+ T cells. Those dominant clonotypes were again the most abundant among CD3+CD56-NKG2C+ cells in a handful of donors, at roughly 25-60.1%. It remained unclear whether the expanded NKG2C-expressing T cell clones were specific for HCMV antigens. All eight donors whose samples were sequenced were randomly selected healthy volunteers, three of them men and five women. A commercial ELISA kit detecting HCMV-specific IgG in serum was used to determine HCMV serostatus. Ficoll density gradient centrifugation was used to isolate peripheral blood mononuclear cells from blood. Magnetic immunoseparation with Miltenyi isolation kits was used to isolate CD4+ and CD8+ T cells from PBMC. cDNA synthesis was primed from the TCR beta constant segment, followed by two successive PCR amplification steps. Sequencing of the libraries produced 2 x 150 bp reads on Illumina HiSeq 2000/2500, MiSeq or NextSeq. MIGEC handled demultiplexing of the reads and grouping by UMI, while MiTCR was used to assemble and quantify clonotypes. To remove erroneous sequences, TCR cDNA sequences were retained only when supported by two or more reads. The tcR package was used for downstream repertoire analysis, and clonotypes were matched across fractions by CDR3 nucleotide sequence plus V segment. VDJmatch was used to annotate antigen specificity against VDJdb, with one amino acid substitution in CDR3 permitted.

The source of this sequence is a man aged 50-60 years who received an inactivated influenza vaccine. Donor details come from another sample of the same person, matched by shared clones. This chain joins TRBV14 to TRBJ2-1, and 7 bases in between align with TRBD2. The starting material was CD4+ T cells sorted from PBMCs, obtained 11 to 12 days after vaccination. The sequenced DNA is TGTGCCAGCAGCCAAGTGGCGGGAGTAATCTTGTCGAATGAGCAGTTCTTC. This yields the protein CASSQVAGVILSNEQFF.